A selection of T cell receptor beta chains follows, all from one sample in a study of blood T cell repertoires in COVID-19. Repertoires were generated with immunoSEQ multiplex PCR, while TCRdb's copy carries only in-frame clones and drops some. The sample has 50,000 or so clones, 65% to 90% seen once. Source material: peripheral blood. Receptor source: a man aged 40-55 years with acute or convalescent COVID-19. CDR3s include the opening cysteine and the closing phenylalanine or tryptophan. The order of the fields is D gene, CDR3 length, J gene, clone size, V gene, CDR3 protein, CDR3 DNA. The D gene is left open where the match is weak. Not every row has a clone size; where given, it reads once, few, many or a size class.

D: .
length: 14
J: TRBJ1-1
size: .
V: TRBV6-1
CDR3: CASSEVQRGKEAFF
DNA: TGTGCCAGCAGTGAGGTCCAGCGGGGGAAGGAGGCTTTCTTT

D: .
length: 16
J: TRBJ1-4
size: few
V: TRBV21-1
CDR3: CASSIPGGGTNEKLFF
DNA: TGTGCCAGCAGCATCCCGGGGGGAGGAACTAATGAAAAACTGTTTTTT

D: .
length: 15
J: TRBJ1-4
size: .
V: TRBV5-1
CDR3: CASERGWAISEKLFF
DNA: TGCGCCAGCGAGAGAGGGTGGGCAATAAGTGAAAAACTGTTTTTT

D: TRBD2
length: 17
J: TRBJ2-7
size: .
V: TRBV13
CDR3: CASSSPAGTSGEYEQYF
DNA: TGTGCCAGCAGCTCGCCTGCCGGGACTAGCGGGGAATATGAGCAGTACTTC

D: .
length: 12
J: TRBJ2-5
size: once
V: TRBV2
CDR3: CASSERGETQYF
DNA: TGTGCCAGCAGTGAAAGAGGAGAGACCCAGTACTTC

D: TRBD1
length: 15
J: TRBJ2-1
size: .
V: TRBV5-1
CDR3: CASSGGQGTYNEQFF
DNA: TGCGCCAGCAGCGGCGGACAGGGAACCTACAATGAGCAGTTCTTC

D: TRBD1
length: 19
J: TRBJ1-1
size: .
V: TRBV7-9
CDR3: CASSRATGDRVVSPPEAFF
DNA: TGTGCCAGCAGCCGAGCTACCGGGGACAGGGTAGTATCCCCACCTGAAGCTTTCTTT

D: .
length: 17
J: TRBJ2-6
size: .
V: TRBV19
CDR3: CASSILTTYSGANVLTF
DNA: TGTGCCAGTAGTATCCTTACAACGTACTCTGGGGCCAACGTCCTGACTTTC

D: TRBD2
length: 15
J: TRBJ2-3
size: .
V: TRBV18
CDR3: CASSQLAGATDTQYF
DNA: TGTGCCAGCTCTCAACTAGCGGGGGCTACAGATACGCAGTATTTT

D: .
length: 12
J: TRBJ1-1
size: .
V: TRBV5-1
CDR3: CASSLPNTEAFF
DNA: TGCGCCAGCAGCTTGCCTAACACTGAAGCTTTCTTT

D: .
length: 16
J: TRBJ1-2
size: .
V: TRBV7-9
CDR3: CASSNDRTQFFYGYTF
DNA: TGTGCCAGCAGCAATGACAGGACCCAGTTTTTCTATGGCTACACCTTC

D: .
length: 14
J: TRBJ1-2
size: .
V: TRBV29-1
CDR3: CSAFPTGFNYGYTF
DNA: TGCAGCGCATTCCCTACAGGCTTTAACTATGGCTACACCTTC

D: TRBD1
length: 15
J: TRBJ2-7
size: .
V: TRBV4-3
CDR3: CASSRTRTGAYEQYF
DNA: TGCGCCAGCAGCCGAACCCGGACAGGCGCCTACGAGCAGTACTTC

D: .
length: 16
J: TRBJ1-2
size: .
V: TRBV7-2
CDR3: CASSLVSLTTPPGYTF
DNA: TGTGCCAGCAGCTTAGTCTCGTTGACTACCCCACCTGGCTACACCTTC

D: .
length: 11
J: TRBJ1-3
size: many
V: TRBV30
CDR3: CAWSTGNTIYF
DNA: TGTGCCTGGAGTACAGGAAACACCATATATTTT

D: TRBD2
length: 18
J: TRBJ2-3
size: few
V: TRBV27
CDR3: CASLLLARGGISTDTQYF
DNA: TGTGCCAGCCTGTTACTTGCCCGGGGGGGAATTAGCACAGATACGCAGTATTTT

D: TRBD2
length: 16
J: TRBJ2-5
size: .
V: TRBV9
CDR3: CASSVSHLAGQETQYF
DNA: TGTGCCAGCAGCGTGTCGCATCTAGCGGGGCAAGAGACCCAGTACTTC